The 14 T cell receptor beta chains below come from one sample, sequenced in a study of blood T cell repertoires in COVID-19. Sequenced by immunoSEQ multiplex PCR; TCRdb stores in-frame clones only, minus some. The sample has 240,000 or so clones, about 86% seen once. Sequences were obtained from peripheral blood. These receptor sequences come from a woman of 80 years or more with acute or convalescent COVID-19.

This chain uses TRBV6-5 with TRBJ1-4; 7 bases match TRBD1. This CDR3 has 15 amino acids. The germline V gene has CDR1 MNHEY and CDR2 SVGAGI. J was trimmed by 5 bases and V by 7 bases; bases with no gene match: 10. The CDR3 protein is CASTMRQGPNEKLFF. For the CDR3, the DNA is TGTGCCAGCACAATGCGACAGGGCCCAAATGAAAAACTGTTTTTT.

This sequence joins TRBV27 and TRBJ2-1; 9 bases map to TRBD2. CDR1 and CDR2 from the germline V gene are MNHEY and SMNVEV (reference sequence). Germline trimming cut 7 bases from V and 6 bases from J; bases unmatched to any gene: 16. The CDR3 loop spans 17 amino acids. The CDR3 region has the DNA TGTGCCAGCACCAAAGGGGGCGGGGCTAGCGGGGTCAATGAGCAGTTCTTC. It codes for CASTKGGGASGVNEQFF.

This chain connects TRBV5-1 to TRBJ1-5, with 10 bases aligning to TRBD1. Looked up from germline, CDR1 is SGHRS and CDR2 is YFSETQ. Trimming at V came to 4 bases and at J to 7 bases, leaving 8 bases not matched to a gene. This CDR3 region has 15 residues. The CDR3 nucleotides are TGCGCCAGCAGCCGGACAGGGGGAGCAGGACAGCCCCAGCATTTT. Encoded protein: CASSRTGGAGQPQHF.

V and J are TRBV11-1 and TRBJ2-7; TRBD1 agrees at 7 bases. CDR3 size: 16 residues. Germline V gene lookup returns CDR1 SGHAT and CDR2 FQDESV (reference sequence). V dropped 7 bases and J dropped 5; count of bases not matched to a gene: 17. DNA for the CDR3: TGTGCCAGCACTGCAATAGGCGAGACAGGGAGCCACGAGCAGTACTTC. Amino acids: CASTAIGETGSHEQYF.

This clone was found a few times. This sequence joins TRBV12-5 and TRBJ1-2, with D maybe TRBD1 (5 bases). Germline CDR1 reads LGHNT; CDR2 reads FRNRAP. This CDR3 comprises 18 residues. Deletions cut 4 bases from V and 4 bases from J, with 25 bases between. The DNA for the CDR3 is TGTGCTAGTGGTTCCTCTAGAGGAGCTGGTGGGGCCCCCTATGGCTACACCTTC. Its translation is CASGSSRGAGGAPYGYTF.

The CDR3: CASKGQGNTGELFF. The DNA of the CDR3 is TGTGCCAGCAAGGGACAGGGGAACACCGGGGAGCTGTTTTTT. The J gene is TRBJ2-2, the V gene TRBV25-1, with TRBD1 identical over 9 bases. The CDR3 consists of 14 residues. J gave up 1 base and V 7 bases, and 1 base lay outside the gene matches. The germline gives CDR1 MGHDK, CDR2 SYGVNS.

The J gene is TRBJ1-4, the V gene TRBV2; the D gene is possibly TRBD1 (5 bases). The CDR3 extends over 16 amino acids. V shed 1 base and J shed 4 bases, with 13 bases lying between them. Germline CDR1 SNHLY, CDR2 FYNNEI. The CDR3 DNA sequence: TGTGCCAGCAGTGAAGGACAGAGGACCTTTAATGAAAAACTGTTTTTT. This gives the protein CASSEGQRTFNEKLFF.

The rearrangement links TRBV2 to TRBJ1-5, with 9 bases identical to TRBD1. CDR3 length: 13 amino acids. Germline V gene data show CDR1 as SNHLY and CDR2 as FYNNEI. V was pared by 4 bases and J by 7 bases, with 2 bases of the junction left unmatched. In DNA form, the CDR3 reads TGTGCCAGCAGTGTCGACAGGGGGCAGCCCCAGCATTTT. It specifies CASSVDRGQPQHF.

The rearrangement uses TRBV20-1 and TRBJ2-4; possibly TRBD1 for D (6 bases). Trimming removed 6 bases from V and 6 bases from J, with 9 bases in between. Germline CDR1 is DFQATT and CDR2 is SNEGSKA (reference sequence). The CDR3 has 11 residues. DNA for the CDR3: TGCAGTGCCCAACAGGGAAACATTCAGTACTTC. Amino acid sequence: CSAQQGNIQYF.

The chain links TRBV18 to TRBJ1-5; 7 bases match TRBD1. The germline CDR1 and CDR2 sequences are KGHSH and LQKENI. V lost 3 bases to trimming and J lost 5 bases; unmatched junction nucleotides: 4. The CDR3 has 14 residues. CDR3 in amino acids: CASSPTGSDQPQHF. The CDR3 DNA reads as TGTGCCAGCTCACCGACAGGGTCGGATCAGCCCCAGCATTTT.

The chain has TRBV18 and TRBJ1-3, with 9 positions matching TRBD1. The CDR3 covers 15 residues. Germline V lookup: CDR1 KGHSH, CDR2 LQKENI. V dropped 4 bases and J dropped 4; count of bases not matched to a gene: 5. The CDR3 reads CASSQQGAAGNTIYF. The CDR3 DNA is TGTGCCAGCTCACAACAGGGGGCGGCAGGAAACACCATATATTTT. Complete variable domain (other parts from reference TRBV18 and TRBJ1-3): NAGVMQNPRHLVRRRGQEARLRCSPMKGHSHVYWYRQLPEEGLKFMVYLQKENIIDESGMPKERFSAEFPKEGPSILRIQQVVRGDSAAYFCASSQQGAAGNTIYFGEGSWLTVV.

The chain couples TRBV3-1 (or the pseudogene TRBV3-2) to TRBJ1-3; perhaps TRBD1 as D (6 bases). The V gene's germline CDR1 is LGHDT and CDR2 YNNKEL (reference sequence). Trimming left V 4 bases short and J 1 base short, with 20 bases between. The CDR3 is 18 amino acids. The CDR3 reads CASSPHHRQALSGNTIYF. The CDR3 coding sequence is TGTGCCAGCAGCCCCCATCATAGACAGGCCTTGTCTGGAAACACCATATATTTT.

This chain uses TRBV19 with TRBJ1-1; 8 bases map to TRBD1. The ends lost 11 bases at V and 0 bases at J; junction bases unmatched: 8. The CDR3 extends over 14 amino acids. Germline values: CDR1 LNHDA, CDR2 SQIVND (reference sequence). CDR3 region: CASGTGLMNTEAFF. DNA for the CDR3: TGTGCCTCCGGGACAGGCCTCATGAACACTGAAGCTTTCTTT.

This clone occurred once. The CDR3 sequence: CASSLGLRGETQYF. The CDR3 region has the DNA TGCGCCAGCAGCTTGGGCCTCAGGGGGGAGACCCAGTACTTC. V is TRBV5-1 and J is TRBJ2-5, with 7 bases identical to TRBD1. The CDR3 extends over 14 amino acids. After removal of 0 bases from V and 5 bases from J, the junction contained 4 bases not matched to a gene. CDR1 and CDR2 from the germline V gene are SGHRS and YFSETQ.